This T cell receptor beta chain stems from a study of cytomegalovirus exposure and HLA in healthy donors. The CDR3 runs 19 residues. Germline CDR1 and CDR2: SGHRS and YFSETQ. Trimming pared 3 bases from V and 0 bases from J, leaving 22 bases between. The PCR had 60 Vbeta and 13 Jbeta primers. The data were produced by immunoSEQ multiplex PCR, yet TCRdb's version contains in-frame clones alone and is incomplete. The profile shows 150,000 to 200,000 clones, 76% of them singletons. The rearrangement links TRBV5-1 to TRBJ2-1, with a possible D match to TRBD2 (10 bases). Material for sequencing was PBMCs. The clonotype originates from a man in his late teens or twenties in good health and CMV-seronegative. The CDR3 sequence is CASSWDREVAGGSYNEQFF. CDR3 DNA sequence: TGCGCCAGCAGCTGGGACAGGGAGGTAGCGGGGGGCTCCTACAATGAGCAGTTCTTC.